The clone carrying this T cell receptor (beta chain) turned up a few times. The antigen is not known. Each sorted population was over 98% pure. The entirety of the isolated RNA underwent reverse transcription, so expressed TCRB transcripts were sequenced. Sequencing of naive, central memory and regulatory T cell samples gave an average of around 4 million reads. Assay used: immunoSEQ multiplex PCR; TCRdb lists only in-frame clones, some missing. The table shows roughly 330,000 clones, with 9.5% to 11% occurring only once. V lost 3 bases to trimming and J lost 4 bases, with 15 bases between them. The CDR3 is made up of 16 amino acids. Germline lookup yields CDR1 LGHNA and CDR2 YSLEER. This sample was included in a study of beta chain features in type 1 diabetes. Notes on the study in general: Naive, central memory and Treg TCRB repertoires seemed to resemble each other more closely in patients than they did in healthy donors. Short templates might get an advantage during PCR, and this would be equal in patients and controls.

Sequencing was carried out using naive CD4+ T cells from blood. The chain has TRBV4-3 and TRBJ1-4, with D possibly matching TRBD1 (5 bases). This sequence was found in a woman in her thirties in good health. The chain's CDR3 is CASSHSGDSINEKLFF. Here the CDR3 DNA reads TGCGCCAGCAGCCATTCTGGCGACAGCATTAATGAAAAACTGTTTTTT.